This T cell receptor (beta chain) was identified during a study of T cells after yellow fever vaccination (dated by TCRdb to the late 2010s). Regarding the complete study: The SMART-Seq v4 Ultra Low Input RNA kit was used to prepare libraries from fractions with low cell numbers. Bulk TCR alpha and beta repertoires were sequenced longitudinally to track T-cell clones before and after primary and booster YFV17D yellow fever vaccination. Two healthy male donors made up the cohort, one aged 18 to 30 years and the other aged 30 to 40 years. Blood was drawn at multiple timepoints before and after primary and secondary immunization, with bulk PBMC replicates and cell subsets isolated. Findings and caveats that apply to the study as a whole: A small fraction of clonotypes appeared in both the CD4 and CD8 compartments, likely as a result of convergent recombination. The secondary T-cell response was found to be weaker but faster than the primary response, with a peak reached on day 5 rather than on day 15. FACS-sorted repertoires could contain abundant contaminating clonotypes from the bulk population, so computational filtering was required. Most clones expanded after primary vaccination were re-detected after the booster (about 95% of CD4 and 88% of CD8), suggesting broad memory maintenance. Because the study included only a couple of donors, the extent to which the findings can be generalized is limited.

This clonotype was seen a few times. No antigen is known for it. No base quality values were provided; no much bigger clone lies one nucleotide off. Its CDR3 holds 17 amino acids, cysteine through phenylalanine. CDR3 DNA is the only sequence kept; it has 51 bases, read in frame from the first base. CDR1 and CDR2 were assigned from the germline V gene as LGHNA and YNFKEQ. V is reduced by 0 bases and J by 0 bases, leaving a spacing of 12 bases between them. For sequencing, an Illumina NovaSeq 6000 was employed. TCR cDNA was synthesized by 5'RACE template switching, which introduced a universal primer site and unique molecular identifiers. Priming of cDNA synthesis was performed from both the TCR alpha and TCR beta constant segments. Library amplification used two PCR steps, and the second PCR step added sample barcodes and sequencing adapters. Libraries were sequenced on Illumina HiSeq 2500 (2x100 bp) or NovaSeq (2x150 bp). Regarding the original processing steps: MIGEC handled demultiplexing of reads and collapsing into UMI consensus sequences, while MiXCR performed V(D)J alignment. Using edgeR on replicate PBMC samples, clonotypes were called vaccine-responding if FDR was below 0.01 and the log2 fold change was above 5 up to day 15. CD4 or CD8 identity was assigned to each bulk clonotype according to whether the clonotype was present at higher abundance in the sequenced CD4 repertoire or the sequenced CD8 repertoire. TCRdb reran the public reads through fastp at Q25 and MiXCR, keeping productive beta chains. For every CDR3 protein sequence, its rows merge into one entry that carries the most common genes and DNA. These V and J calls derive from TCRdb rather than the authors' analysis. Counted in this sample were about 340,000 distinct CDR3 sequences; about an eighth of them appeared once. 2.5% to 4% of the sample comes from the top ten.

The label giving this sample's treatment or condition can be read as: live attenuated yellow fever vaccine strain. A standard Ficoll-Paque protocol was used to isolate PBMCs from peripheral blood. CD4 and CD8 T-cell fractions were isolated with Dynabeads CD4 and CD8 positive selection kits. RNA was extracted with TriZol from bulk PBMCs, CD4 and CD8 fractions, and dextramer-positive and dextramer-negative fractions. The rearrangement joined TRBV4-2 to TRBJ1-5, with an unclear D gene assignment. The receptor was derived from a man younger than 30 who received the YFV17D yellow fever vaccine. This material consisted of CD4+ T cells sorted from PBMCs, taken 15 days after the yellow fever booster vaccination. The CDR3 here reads CASSQDITQSSNQPQHF. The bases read TGTGCCAGCAGCCAAGATATAACACAGAGTAGCAATCAGCCCCAGCATTTT.